The 10 T cell receptor beta chains given below trace back to one sample, sequenced in a study of HIV-infected patients and healthy controls. About 550 ng RNA was reverse transcribed with alpha and beta constant-region primers. Alpha and beta chain libraries were made separately by chain-specific third strand synthesis with multiplexing indices. TCRdb itself ran the 5' RACE reads through MiXCR, one entry per CDR3 protein. The sample lists over 15,000 distinct CDR3 sequences, 10% occurring once. The repertoire came from unfractionated whole blood and reflected all unsorted peripheral T cells. Sequencing was performed on blood. These receptors were taken from an adult in good health.

This clonotype is categorized as medium-sized. The chain combines TRBV27 with TRBJ2-3; TRBD1 aligns across 7 bases. Germline loops: CDR1 MNHEY, CDR2 SMNVEV (reference sequence). V trimming: 5 bases; J trimming: 2 bases; junction bases outside the gene matches: 7. The length of the CDR3 is 15 residues. The CDR3, as DNA: TGTGCCAGCAGTCCACCGGGACAGACCACAGATACGCAGTATTTT. Its translation is CASSPPGQTTDTQYF.

By frequency in the sample, this clonotype is medium-sized (0.01 to 0.1%). The J gene is TRBJ2-3, the V gene TRBV6-1; 12 nucleotides agree with TRBD2. After removal of 2 bases from V and 4 bases from J, the junction contained 1 base not matched to a gene. The CDR3 is 15 amino acids. CDR1 is MNHNS, CDR2 SASEGT, per germline. CDR3 in DNA: TGTGCCAGCAGTGAACTAGCGGGAGGGCCAGATACGCAGTATTTT. Its protein product is CASSELAGGPDTQYF.

This clonotype appeared many times. The J gene is TRBJ1-1, the V gene TRBV6-5; D is unresolved. The CDR3 contains 12 residues. Trimming shortened V by 6 bases and J by 4 bases, and 9 bases separated the two germline ends. Germline V gives CDR1 MNHEY, CDR2 SVGAGI. CDR3 nucleotide sequence: TGTGCCAGCAGCGGACGAGGCACTGAAGCTTTCTTT. It encodes CASSGRGTEAFF.

The chain combines TRBV12-3 or TRBV12-4 with TRBJ2-7, with D perhaps TRBD2 (5 bases). This CDR3 is built from 11 residues. The ends were cut back, 6 bases at V and 4 bases at J, with 7 bases in the middle. The CDR3 region is CASSREYEQYF. In DNA form, the CDR3 reads TGTGCCAGCAGCCGGGAATACGAGCAGTACTTC.

This clonotype was found many times. The chain couples TRBV5-5 to TRBJ1-1; possible D gene TRBD1, 6 bases. V shed 4 bases and J shed 0 bases, with 10 bases lying between them. Germline V gene sequence: CDR1 SGHKS, CDR2 YYEKEE (reference sequence). The CDR3 has 14 residues. The CDR3 coding sequence is TGTGCCAGCAGCCGGACAGAAATGAACACTGAAGCTTTCTTT. This gives the protein CASSRTEMNTEAFF.

CDR3 protein: CSVDLQGDYGYTF. DNA for the CDR3: TGCAGCGTTGACTTGCAGGGAGACTATGGCTACACCTTC. J is TRBJ1-2 and V is TRBV29-1, with a weak D call TRBD1 (5 bases). V was cut by 3 bases and J by 3 bases, with 11 bases left in between. Germline V CDR1 and CDR2: SQVTM, ANQGSEA. The CDR3 totals 13 residues.

This clonotype occurred a few times. The chain has TRBV29-1 and TRBJ2-1; 7 bases line up with TRBD2. Trimming at V came to 3 bases and at J to 7 bases, leaving 3 bases not matched to a gene. This CDR3 has 12 amino acids. Germline V lookup: CDR1 SQVTM, CDR2 ANQGSEA. CDR3 sequence: CSVDSGWNEQFF. CDR3 in DNA: TGCAGCGTTGATAGCGGGTGGAATGAGCAGTTCTTC.

This clonotype has ten or more counts. The genes are TRBV29-1 and TRBJ2-3; either TRBD1 or TRBD2 may supply D (5 bases each). Germline V lookup: CDR1 SQVTM, CDR2 ANQGSEA. The V and J ends lost 3 bases and 3 bases respectively, with 13 bases between them. CDR3 size: 14 residues. Written as DNA, the CDR3 is TGCAGCGTTGATGGGCTAGAGGGGACAGATACGCAGTATTTT. Protein product: CSVDGLEGTDTQYF.

This clonotype has ten or more counts. The J gene is TRBJ2-2, the V gene TRBV3-1; D may be TRBD2 (6 bases). The CDR3 is made up of 16 amino acids. Germline lookup yields CDR1 LGHDT and CDR2 YNNKEL (reference sequence). V lost 4 bases and J lost 4, with 16 bases in between. CDR3 DNA sequence: TGTGCCAGCAGCCTTTTGTCAGGGAGGACCACCGGGGAGCTGTTTTTT. Its protein is CASSLLSGRTTGELFF.

This clonotype has a count of ten or more. This chain joins TRBV19 and TRBJ1-6; no firm D call. The ends were cut back, 10 bases at V and 5 bases at J, with 12 bases in the middle. The germline CDR1 and CDR2 sequences are LNHDA and SQIVND (reference sequence). There are 13 residues in the CDR3. For the CDR3, the DNA is TGTGCCACTGGGAACCCCCATAATTCACCCCTCCACTTT. Translation gives CATGNPHNSPLHF.